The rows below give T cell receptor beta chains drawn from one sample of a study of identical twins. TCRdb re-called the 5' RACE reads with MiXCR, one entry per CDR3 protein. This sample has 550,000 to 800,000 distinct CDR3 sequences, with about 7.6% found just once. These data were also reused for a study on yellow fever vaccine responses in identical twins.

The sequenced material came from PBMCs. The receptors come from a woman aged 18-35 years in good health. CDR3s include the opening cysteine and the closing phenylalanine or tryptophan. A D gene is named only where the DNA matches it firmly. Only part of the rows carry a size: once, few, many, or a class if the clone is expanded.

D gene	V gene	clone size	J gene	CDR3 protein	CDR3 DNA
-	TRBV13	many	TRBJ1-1	CASSFVGAEAFF	TGTGCCAGCAGCTTCGTTGGGGCTGAAGCTTTCTTT
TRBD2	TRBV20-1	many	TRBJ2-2	CSAFPSGGNTGELFF	TGCAGTGCATTTCCCAGCGGGGGGAACACCGGGGAGCTGTTTTTT
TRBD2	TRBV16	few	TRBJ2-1	CASSQYTSEEQFF	TGTGCCAGCAGCCAATATACTAGCGAGGAGCAGTTCTTC
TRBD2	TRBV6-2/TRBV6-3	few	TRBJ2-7	CASSYQERESNEQYF	TGTGCCAGCAGTTATCAGGAGCGGGAAAGCAACGAGCAGTACTTC
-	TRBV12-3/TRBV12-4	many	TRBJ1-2	CASSSRRLGGGYTF	TGTGCCAGCAGTTCCCGTAGGCTTGGGGGTGGCTACACCTTC
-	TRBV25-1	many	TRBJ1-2	CASSEFIGASGGYTF	TGTGCCAGCAGTGAATTTATAGGGGCCTCCGGAGGCTACACCTTC
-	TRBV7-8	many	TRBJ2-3	CASSFAQYTDTQYF	TGTGCCAGCAGCTTCGCCCAATACACAGATACGCAGTATTTT
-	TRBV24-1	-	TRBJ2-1	CATSERLTFYNEQFF	TGTGCCACCAGCGAGAGACTCACCTTCTACAATGAGCAGTTCTTC
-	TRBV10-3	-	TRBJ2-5	CAISESGGYQETQYF	TGTGCCATCAGTGAGTCGGGGGGCTACCAAGAGACCCAGTACTTC
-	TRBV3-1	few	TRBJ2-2	CASSQVIPTGREWTGELFF	TGTGCCAGCAGCCAAGTCATCCCCACAGGGAGGGAGTGGACCGGGGAGCTGTTTTTT
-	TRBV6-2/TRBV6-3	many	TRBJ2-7	CASSPGTPVREQYF	TGTGCCAGCAGTCCAGGGACACCCGTTCGCGAGCAGTACTTC
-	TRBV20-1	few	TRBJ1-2	CSARALGGYYGYTF	TGCAGTGCTAGAGCCCTAGGGGGATACTATGGCTACACCTTC
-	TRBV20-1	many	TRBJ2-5	CSARRSQETQYF	TGCAGTGCCAGGCGCAGTCAAGAGACCCAGTACTTC
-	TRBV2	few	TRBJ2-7	CASSEGQRLRLF	TGTGCCAGCAGTGAAGGACAGAGACTCCGACTCTTC
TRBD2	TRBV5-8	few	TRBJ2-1	CASILNSGGYNEQFF	TGTGCCAGCATCCTCAATAGCGGGGGGTACAATGAGCAGTTCTTC
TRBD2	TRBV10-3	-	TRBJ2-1	CAISEPFWGGREQFF	TGTGCCATCAGTGAGCCTTTCTGGGGGGGTAGAGAGCAGTTCTTC
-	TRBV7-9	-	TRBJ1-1	CASSPTVRSEAFF	TGTGCCAGCAGCCCCACGGTCAGGAGTGAAGCTTTCTTT
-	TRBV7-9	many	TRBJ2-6	CASSLAGANVLTF	TGTGCCAGCAGCTTAGCTGGGGCCAACGTCCTGACTTTC
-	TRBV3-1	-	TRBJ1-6	CASSQDRGWLPLHF	TGTGCCAGCAGCCAAGACAGGGGATGGTTACCCCTCCACTTT
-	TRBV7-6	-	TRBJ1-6	CASSLGAGTNSPLHF	TGTGCCAGCAGCTTAGGGGCAGGGACGAATTCACCCCTCCACTTT
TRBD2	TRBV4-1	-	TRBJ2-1	CASSQPAGDYNEQFF	TGCGCCAGCAGCCAACCAGCGGGAGATTACAATGAGCAGTTCTTC
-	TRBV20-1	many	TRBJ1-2	CSARVQRTKANYGYTF	TGCAGTGCTAGAGTACAAAGAACGAAAGCTAACTATGGCTACACCTTC
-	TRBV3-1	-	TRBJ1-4	CAFCFGTWFSAGEKLFF	TGTGCCTTCTGTTTTGGGACATGGTTCTCGGCTGGTGAAAAACTGTTTTTT
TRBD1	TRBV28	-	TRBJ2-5	CASSPSGTGRDETQYF	TGTGCCAGCAGTCCAAGCGGGACAGGGAGAGACGAGACCCAGTACTTC
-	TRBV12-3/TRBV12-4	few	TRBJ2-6	CASSLVRTPSTGANVLTF	TGTGCCAGCAGTTTAGTGCGGACTCCCAGCACTGGGGCCAACGTCCTGACTTTC
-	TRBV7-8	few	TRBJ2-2	CASSSHGAGELFF	TGTGCCAGCAGCTCCCACGGCGCCGGGGAGCTGTTTTTT
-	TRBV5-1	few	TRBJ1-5	CASSRAPGTNQPQHF	TGCGCCAGCAGCCGGGCTCCGGGCACTAATCAGCCCCAGCATTTT
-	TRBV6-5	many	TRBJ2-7	CASSSRPQSYEQYF	TGTGCCAGCAGTTCTCGGCCGCAATCCTACGAGCAGTACTTC
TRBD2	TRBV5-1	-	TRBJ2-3	CASSAHPGKAGRPDTQYF	TGCGCCAGCAGCGCCCATCCGGGTAAAGCGGGGCGGCCAGATACGCAGTATTTT
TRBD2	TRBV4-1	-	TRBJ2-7	CASSQPSGLADPYEQYF	TGCGCCAGCAGCCAGCCAAGCGGTCTAGCGGACCCCTACGAGCAGTACTTC
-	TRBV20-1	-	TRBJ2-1	CSARDHKRNLYNEQFF	TGCAGTGCTAGAGATCACAAGCGGAACCTCTACAATGAGCAGTTCTTC
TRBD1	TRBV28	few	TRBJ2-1	CASRTGDAYNEQFF	TGTGCCAGCAGGACAGGGGACGCGTACAATGAGCAGTTCTTC
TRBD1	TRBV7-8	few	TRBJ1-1	CASSPRGQENTEAFF	TGTGCCAGCAGCCCCAGGGGACAGGAGAACACTGAAGCTTTCTTT
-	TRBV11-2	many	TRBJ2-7	CASSLGDHYEQYF	TGTGCCAGCAGCTTAGGGGATCACTACGAGCAGTACTTC
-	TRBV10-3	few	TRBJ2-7	CAISERTEYEQYF	TGTGCCATCAGTGAGCGAACCGAGTACGAGCAGTACTTC
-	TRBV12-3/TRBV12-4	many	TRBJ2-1	CASSLSREDNEQFF	TGTGCCAGCAGTTTGTCTCGAGAGGACAATGAGCAGTTCTTC
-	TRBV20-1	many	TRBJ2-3	CSAIRSTDTQYF	TGCAGTGCTATCCGGTCGACAGATACGCAGTATTTT
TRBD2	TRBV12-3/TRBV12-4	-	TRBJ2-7	CASSSVSGRAGEQYF	TGTGCCAGCAGCTCTGTGAGCGGGAGGGCCGGGGAGCAGTACTTC